The clone carrying this TCR beta chain was observed many times. The data stem from a study of Graves' ophthalmopathy and Graves' hyperthyroidism. The CDR3 loop spans 14 amino acids. The V gene's germline CDR1 is SEHNR and CDR2 FQNEAQ (reference sequence). Trimming removed 5 bases at V and 1 base at J, with 11 bases between. Amplified TCR beta CDR3 regions were obtained using RNA transcripts as template. HTBI-primed first-round RT-PCR preceded second-round multiplex PCR. TCRdb passed the multiplex PCR reads through MiXCR, listing each CDR3 protein once. The data show approximately 1.2 million distinct CDR3 sequences, about 36% seen once.

The origin of this receptor is an adult man with Graves' hyperthyroidism. This chain joins TRBV7-9 and TRBJ1-1; D possibly corresponds to TRBD1 (6 bases). Sequences were obtained from peripheral blood or thyroid tissue (not recorded which). CDR3 protein: CASSTEQGNTEAFF. The CDR3, as DNA: TGTGCCAGCAGCACCGAACAGGGGAACACTGAAGCTTTCTTT.